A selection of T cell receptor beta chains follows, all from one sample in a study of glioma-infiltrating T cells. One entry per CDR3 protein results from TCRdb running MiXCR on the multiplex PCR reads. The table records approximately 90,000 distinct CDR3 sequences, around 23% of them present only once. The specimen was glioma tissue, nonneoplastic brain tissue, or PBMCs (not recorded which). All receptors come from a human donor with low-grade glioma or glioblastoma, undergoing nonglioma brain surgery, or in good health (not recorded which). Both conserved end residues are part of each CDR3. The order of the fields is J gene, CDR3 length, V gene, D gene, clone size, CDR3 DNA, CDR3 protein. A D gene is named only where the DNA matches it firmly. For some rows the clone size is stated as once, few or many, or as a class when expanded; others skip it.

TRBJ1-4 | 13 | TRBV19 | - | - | TGTGCCAGTAGTCAAGGCTTTGGAGAAAAACTGTTTTTT | CASSQGFGEKLFF
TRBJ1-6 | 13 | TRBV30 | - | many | TGTGCCTGGAGTTGGGGGTCTGGGTCACCCCTCCACTTT | CAWSWGSGSPLHF
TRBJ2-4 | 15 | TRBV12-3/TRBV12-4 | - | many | TGTGCCAGCAGTTTATCAGGCAGGGAAAGGAACATTCAGTACTTC | CASSLSGRERNIQYF
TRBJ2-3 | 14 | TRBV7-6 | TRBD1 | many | TGTGCCAGCAGCACCGGACAGGGGACAGATACGCAGTATTTT | CASSTGQGTDTQYF
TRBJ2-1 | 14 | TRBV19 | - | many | TGTGCCAGTAGTATAGGACAGTCCTACAATGAGCAGTTCTTC | CASSIGQSYNEQFF
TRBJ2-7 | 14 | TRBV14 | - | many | TGTGCCAGCAGCCACGGGGTAGGCTCCTACGAGCAGTACTTC | CASSHGVGSYEQYF
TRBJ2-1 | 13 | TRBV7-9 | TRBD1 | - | TGTGCCTTGGGACAGGGTGGCTACAATGAGCAGTTCTTC | CALGQGGYNEQFF
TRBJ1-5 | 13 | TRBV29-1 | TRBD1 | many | TGCAGCGTCGGACAGGCTCGCAATCAGCCCCAGCATTTT | CSVGQARNQPQHF
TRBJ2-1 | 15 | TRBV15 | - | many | TGTGCCACCAGCAGAGGAGGGGACCTTCGGAATGAGCAGTTCTTC | CATSRGGDLRNEQFF
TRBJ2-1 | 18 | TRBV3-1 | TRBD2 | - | TGTGCCAGCAGCCCCTTCGGGGTAGCGGGGGGCCAGCGGGTTGAGCAGTTCTTC | CASSPFGVAGGQRVEQFF
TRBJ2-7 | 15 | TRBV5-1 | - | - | TGCGCCAGCAGCTTGGAAGGACCGTCACCTTACGAGCAGTACTTC | CASSLEGPSPYEQYF
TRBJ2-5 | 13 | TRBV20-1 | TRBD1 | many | TGCAGTGTAAACCGGGACAGCCAAGAGACCCAGTACTTC | CSVNRDSQETQYF
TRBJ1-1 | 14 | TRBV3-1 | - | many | TGTGCCAGCAGCCGGGGGGCGGGGAACACTGAAGCTTTCTTT | CASSRGAGNTEAFF
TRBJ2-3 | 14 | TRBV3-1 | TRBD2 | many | TGTGCCAGCAGCCCGGCGGGGGGCACAGATACGCAGTATTTT | CASSPAGGTDTQYF